The T cell receptor (beta chain) under discussion was sequenced for a study of Graves' ophthalmopathy and Graves' hyperthyroidism. Study-level background: Hyperthyroidism is called stable when no ophthalmopathy develops within 18 months of follow-up.

Amplified material comprised TCR beta CDR3 regions derived from RNA transcripts. First-round RT-PCR relied on HTBI primers, and a second-round multiplex PCR came next. TCRdb re-derived calls from the multiplex PCR reads in MiXCR, one entry per CDR3 protein. The table has roughly 1.1 million distinct CDR3 sequences, roughly 35% seen once. Among the hyperthyroidism patients, all were newly diagnosed, aged 18 to 65, with under 2 months' duration. Clinical symptoms, serum thyroxine, TRAb, thyroid ultrasound and orbital computed tomography formed the basis of diagnosis. This clonotype was recorded at least ten times. The sequenced material came from peripheral blood or thyroid tissue (not recorded which). This clonotype originated in an adult man with Graves' hyperthyroidism.

This CDR3 is CSVDKGAGTEAFF. In DNA form, the CDR3 reads TGCAGCGTTGATAAAGGGGCGGGCACTGAAGCTTTCTTT. The chain joins TRBV29-1 to TRBJ1-1, with D tentatively TRBD1 (5 bases). V dropped 3 bases and J dropped 4 bases, with 12 bases sitting between them. Germline CDR1 and CDR2: SQVTM and ANQGSEA. The CDR3 sequence is 13 residues long.